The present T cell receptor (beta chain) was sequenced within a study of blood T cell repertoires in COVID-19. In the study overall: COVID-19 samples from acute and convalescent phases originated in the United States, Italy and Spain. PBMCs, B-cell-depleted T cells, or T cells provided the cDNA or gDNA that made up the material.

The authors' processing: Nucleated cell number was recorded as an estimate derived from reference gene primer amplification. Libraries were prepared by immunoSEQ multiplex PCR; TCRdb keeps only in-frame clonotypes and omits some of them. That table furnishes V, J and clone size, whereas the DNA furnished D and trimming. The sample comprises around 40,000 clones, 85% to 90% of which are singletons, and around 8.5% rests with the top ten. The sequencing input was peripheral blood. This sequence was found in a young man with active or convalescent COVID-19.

In nucleotides, the CDR3 is TGTGCCAGTAGTATAAAACCGGGGAACACTGAAGCTTTCTTT. This translates into CASSIKPGNTEAFF. The chain links TRBV19 to TRBJ1-1; D is unresolved. The germline V gene has CDR1 LNHDA and CDR2 SQIVND (reference sequence). The CDR3 has 14 amino acids. Trimming cost V 2 bases and J 1 base, with 8 bases left between them.